This T cell receptor (beta chain) is drawn from a study of OX40 agonist ivuxolimab in advanced cancers. Turning to the study itself: Every 2 weeks, patients got intravenous ivuxolimab at one of six dose levels (0.01-10 mg/kg). Partial responses were observed in three patients, of whom one had hepatocellular carcinoma and two had cutaneous melanoma. Broader study findings: By week 6 at 0.1 to 3.0 mg/kg, blood CD4+ and CD8+ T cells had expanded clonally.

Turning to this clone: The antigen is not known.

Assay: immunoSEQ multiplex PCR; the TCRdb copy retains only in-frame clones and omits some. This sample carries 84,000 or so clones, about 90% of them seen once, and the ten largest clones take 0.43%. This CDR3 spans 15 amino acids. Trimming took off 0 bases at V and 4 bases at J, with 10 bases between the two ends. The germline CDR1 and CDR2 sequences are MGHRA and YSYEKL. This receptor was identified in an adult with an advanced solid tumor such as melanoma, head and neck, liver or kidney cancer. This sample comprised CD4+ or CD8+ T cells sorted from blood, obtained in a trial of the OX40 agonist ivuxolimab. The chain employs TRBV4-1 and TRBJ1-5; D not resolved. CDR3 coding DNA: TGCGCCAGCAGCCAAGAATTAGCCGGGAATCAGCCCCAGCATTTT. It encodes CASSQELAGNQPQHF.